This passage covers 2 T cell receptor delta chains from one sample sequenced in a study of gamma-delta chains in newborns, infants, children. TCRdb called clones from the reads again using CATT. The sample holds 5,100 or so delta-chain clones, approximately 2.9% seen once. Material for sequencing was blood. The source of these receptors is a child who was a newborn, infant or young child, either healthy, febrile or measles-vaccinated (not recorded which).

Comment on this clone: Possible read error: a much larger clone is one base away. This CDR3 is also generated by other DNA sequences in the sample. CDR3 sequence: CACDTGGYGSWDTRQMFF. In DNA form, the CDR3 reads TGTGCCTGTGACACTGGGGGATACGGCTCCTGGGACACCCGACAGATGTTCTTC. The chain couples TRDV2 to TRDJ3; 11 nucleotides agree with TRDD3. The CDR3 is 18 amino acids. Germline V CDR1 and CDR2: GEAIGNYY, EKD.

This clone came up a few times. The sample carries other DNA sequences with the same CDR3. This chain links TRDV2 with TRDJ1, with 7 nucleotides matching TRDD3. This CDR3 spans 16 amino acids. CDR1 and CDR2 (germline): GEAIGNYY, EKD. V shed 0 bases and J 0 bases; nucleotides not matched to a gene: 6. DNA of the CDR3: TGTGCCTGTGACACCCTTGGGGGACTATACACCGATAAACTCATCTTT. This translates into CACDTLGGLYTDKLIF.